A single sample gave rise to the 12 T cell receptor beta chains below, sequenced in a study of T cell repertoires in cytomegalovirus infection. TCRdb passed the reads through MiXCR, listing each CDR3 protein once. Of just under 500,000 distinct CDR3 sequences in the sample, more than 30% were seen once. Their cognate antigens are unknown. The specimen was cultured PBMCs, collected from culture after CMV antigen stimulation. The source of these receptors is a human donor in good health (CMV status not recorded). Some clones in this sample may be carry-over from other donors' samples.

The chain is built from TRBV7-2 and TRBJ2-3, with 9 bases that match TRBD2. Germline V gene data show CDR1 as SGHTA and CDR2 as FQGNSA. The CDR3 is 15 amino acids. The trim removed 3 bases at V and 6 bases at J, leaving 7 bases unmatched. CDR3 residues: CASSLGLALGDTQYF. The CDR3 coding sequence is TGTGCCAGCAGCTTGGGACTAGCCCTCGGGGATACGCAGTATTTT.

This sequence joins TRBV19 and TRBJ2-6, with TRBD2 matching over 8 bases. With 7 bases clipped from V and 4 bases from J, the junction kept 9 bases outside the gene matches. The CDR3 covers 16 residues. Germline CDR1 reads LNHDA; CDR2 reads SQIVND (reference sequence). The chain's CDR3 is CASTPGGEPGANVLTF. In nucleotides, the CDR3 is TGTGCCAGTACCCCGGGGGGGGAGCCCGGGGCCAACGTCCTGACTTTC.

V usage is TRBV6-2 or TRBV6-3 and J usage is TRBJ2-7; 11 bases fit TRBD2. J gave up 2 bases and V 5 bases, and 5 bases lay outside the gene matches. Germline CDR1 reads MNHEY; CDR2 reads SVGEGT. The CDR3 is made up of 15 amino acids. The CDR3 region is CASSIPGLAAYEQYV. For the CDR3, the DNA is TGTGCCAGCAGTATTCCGGGACTAGCGGCCTACGAGCAGTACGTC.

The V and J genes are TRBV7-2 and TRBJ2-7, with 8 bases fitting TRBD1. V lost 4 bases and J lost 3; bases outside the gene matches: 5. CDR1 is SGHTA and CDR2 is FQGNSA in the germline V gene. The CDR3 sequence is 14 residues long. Written as DNA, the CDR3 is TGTGCCAGCAGCTCGGCAACAGGGGGCTACGAGCAGTACTTC. Amino acids: CASSSATGGYEQYF.

This CDR3 is CASRSGEQYV. The DNA of the CDR3 is TGTGCCAGCCGTTCGGGGGAGCAGTACGTC. The rearrangement uses TRBV7-6 and TRBJ2-7, with a tentative D call TRBD2 (5 bases). This CDR3 contains 10 residues. From germline, CDR1 is SGHVS and CDR2 FNYEAQ. The germline V and J ends were trimmed by 8 bases and 7 bases, with 9 bases remaining between them.

This clonotype came up once. The CDR3 protein is CASSLGTTSNQPQHF. CDR3 bases: TGTGCCAGCAGCTTAGGGACAACTAGCAATCAGCCCCAGCATTTT. V and J are TRBV11-2 and TRBJ1-5; a weak D match, TRBD1 (5 bases). CDR1 and CDR2 from the germline V gene are SGHAT and FQNNGV. V was clipped by 1 base and J by 0 bases, with 7 bases between them. This CDR3 has 15 residues.

The table lists this clonotype with a few counts. The chain carries TRBV4-2 and TRBJ2-1; 13 bases match TRBD2. CDR1 is LGHNA, CDR2 YNFKEQ, per germline. CDR3 size: 16 residues. The V segment lost 4 bases and the J segment 3 bases; nucleotides outside the gene matches: 3. The CDR3 loop is CASSRGTSGIYNEQFF. DNA of the CDR3: TGTGCCAGCAGCCGAGGGACTAGCGGGATCTACAATGAGCAGTTCTTC.

This clonotype showed up many times. The V call is TRBV27, the J call TRBJ1-2, with D maybe TRBD1 (5 bases). V was shortened by 3 bases and J by 2 bases, with 7 bases between the two germline ends. This CDR3 is 13 amino acids long. Per germline, CDR1 MNHEY and CDR2 SMNVEV (reference sequence). The CDR3 spells CASSFEGNYGYTF. The CDR3 region has the DNA TGTGCCAGCAGTTTTGAGGGGAACTATGGCTACACCTTC.

This chain links TRBV27 with TRBJ2-7; the D is unclear. Germline V gene data show CDR1 as MNHEY and CDR2 as SMNVEV (reference sequence). Between the trimmed V and J ends, which lost 3 bases and 6 bases, there was a span of 12 bases. CDR3 length: 13 amino acids. In nucleotides, the CDR3 is TGTGCCAGCAGTTTCAGGCCCCCCCTCGAGCAGTACTTC. This translates into CASSFRPPLEQYF.

The rearrangement links TRBV20-1 to TRBJ2-5; D unresolved. CDR1 is DFQATT, CDR2 SNEGSKA, per germline (reference sequence). This CDR3 has 13 residues. V was shortened by 0 bases and J by 5 bases, with 10 bases between the two germline ends. This CDR3 reads CSARDPVLETQYF. As DNA, the CDR3 is TGCAGTGCTAGAGATCCTGTTTTGGAGACCCAGTACTTC.

The chain links TRBV20-1 to TRBJ2-5; 8 bases are a match to TRBD2. The CDR3 covers 12 residues. Germline-derived CDR1 and CDR2 are DFQATT and SNEGSKA (reference sequence). Trimming took 3 bases from V and 5 from J; bases not matched to a gene: 2. This CDR3 reads CSARASGETQYF. The CDR3 region has the DNA TGCAGTGCTAGGGCTAGCGGGGAGACCCAGTACTTC.

This sequence joins TRBV7-8 and TRBJ2-5, with unresolved D. The V gene lost 4 bases and the J gene lost 5 bases, with 5 bases spanning the gap. Germline assignment: CDR1 SGHVS and CDR2 FQNEAQ. The CDR3 runs 11 residues. In DNA form, the CDR3 reads TGTGCCAGCAGCTCCTTTGAGACCCAGTACTTC. Its protein is CASSSFETQYF.